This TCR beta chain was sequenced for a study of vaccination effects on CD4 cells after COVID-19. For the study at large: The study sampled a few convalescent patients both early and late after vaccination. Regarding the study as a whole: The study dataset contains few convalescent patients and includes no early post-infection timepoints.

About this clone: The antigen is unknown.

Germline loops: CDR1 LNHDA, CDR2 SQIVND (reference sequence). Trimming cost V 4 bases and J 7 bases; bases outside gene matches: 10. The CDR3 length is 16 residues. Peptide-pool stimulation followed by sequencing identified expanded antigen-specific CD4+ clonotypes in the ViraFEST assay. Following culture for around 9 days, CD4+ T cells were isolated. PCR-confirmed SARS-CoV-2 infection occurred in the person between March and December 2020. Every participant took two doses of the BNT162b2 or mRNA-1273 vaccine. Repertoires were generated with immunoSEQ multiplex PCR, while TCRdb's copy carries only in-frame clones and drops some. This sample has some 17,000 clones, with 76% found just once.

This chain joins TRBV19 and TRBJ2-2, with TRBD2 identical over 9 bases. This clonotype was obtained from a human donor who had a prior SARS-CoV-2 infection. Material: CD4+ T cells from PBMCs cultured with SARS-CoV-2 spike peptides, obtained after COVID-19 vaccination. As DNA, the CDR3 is TGTGCCAGTAGTACTCTGATGAGCGGGGGGTACGGGGAGCTGTTTTTT. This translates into CASSTLMSGGYGELFF.